Following are 32 T cell receptor beta chains from one sample sequenced in a study of T-cell memory formation after mild COVID-19. TCRdb reprocessed the 5' RACE reads with MiXCR, giving one entry per CDR3 protein. The sample holds roughly 550,000 distinct CDR3 sequences; 20% are singletons and the top ten take around 12%. Sequencing was done on a sample of PBMCs or a T cell subset sorted from them (not recorded which). The receptors shown here come from an adult woman who had mild COVID-19 (a few samples of this study predate the infection). Cell type and time point are not known.

V is TRBV18 and J is TRBJ2-2; 8 bases align to TRBD1. After removal of 3 bases from V and 0 bases from J, the junction contained 3 bases not matched to a gene. Germline V CDR1 and CDR2: KGHSH, LQKENI. This CDR3 spans 16 amino acids. CDR3 coding DNA: TGTGCCAGCTCACCTCAGGGGGCCGCGAACACCGGGGAGCTGTTTTTT. Translated: CASSPQGAANTGELFF.

There are a few counts of this clonotype. The chain couples TRBV2 to TRBJ1-2, with D possibly TRBD1 on 5 matching bases. The CDR3 has 12 residues. The germline V and J ends were trimmed by 8 bases and 5 bases, with 12 bases remaining between them. Germline V gives CDR1 SNHLY, CDR2 FYNNEI. CDR3 sequence reads: CASEGGGYGYTF. The CDR3, as DNA: TGTGCCAGCGAAGGTGGGGGTTATGGCTACACCTTC.

This clonotype was counted only a few times. The chain couples TRBV20-1 to TRBJ1-4; unclear D gene. V lost 3 bases and J lost 6, with 11 bases in between. The CDR3 totals 13 residues. CDR1 is DFQATT and CDR2 is SNEGSKA in the germline V gene (reference sequence). In DNA, the CDR3 is TGCAGTGCTAGGGTCCCGAACCATGAAAAACTGTTTTTT. Its translation: CSARVPNHEKLFF.

This clonotype was counted a few times. This rearrangement joins TRBV9 to TRBJ2-1; 7 bases are shared with TRBD1. The CDR3 runs 15 residues. With V trimmed by 1 base and J by 8 bases, 9 bases remained unmatched. Germline lookup yields CDR1 SGDLS and CDR2 YYNGEE. CDR3 nucleotides: TGTGCCAGCAGCGTAACAGGGGACACACAAGATGAGCAGTTCTTC. As protein: CASSVTGDTQDEQFF.

The chain is built from TRBV12-3 or TRBV12-4 and TRBJ1-1; D is uncertain. Trimming stripped 3 bases from V and 1 base from J, with 6 bases between. The CDR3 contains 13 residues. The CDR3, as DNA: TGTGCCAGCAGTTTCTCAGAGAACACTGAAGCTTTCTTT. It translates to CASSFSENTEAFF.

The sample holds a few counts of this clonotype. The rearrangement links TRBV4-1 to TRBJ2-7; the match to TRBD1 covers 10 bases. V lost 4 bases and J lost 0; bases outside the gene matches: 6. CDR1 and CDR2 (germline): MGHRA, YSYEKL. This CDR3 region has 16 residues. In nucleotides, the CDR3 is TGCGCCAGCAGCCCGACCGGGACAGGGGCCTCCTACGAGCAGTACTTC. Translated: CASSPTGTGASYEQYF.

There are many counts of this clonotype. The rearrangement links TRBV4-3 to TRBJ1-1; 7 nucleotides align to TRBD1. The V gene's germline CDR1 is LGHNA and CDR2 YSLEER. Trimming took 4 bases from V and 5 from J; bases not matched to a gene: 10. This CDR3 region has 15 residues. The CDR3 DNA reads TGCGCCAGCAGCCGGGAGACAGGGATACAAACTGAAGCTTTCTTT. Protein product: CASSRETGIQTEAFF.

In this sample, this clonotype turned up a few times. J is TRBJ2-7 and V is TRBV12-3 or TRBV12-4; 7 bases match TRBD1. V lost 5 bases, J lost 9 bases, and 13 bases stayed unmatched. The CDR3 is 14 residues long. The CDR3, as DNA: TGTGCCAGCAGTGCCATTCCAACACAGGGGAGGCAGTACTTC. Translated, it gives CASSAIPTQGRQYF.

This clonotype showed up just a few times. This chain joins TRBV12-3 or TRBV12-4 and TRBJ2-3, with D perhaps TRBD1 or TRBD2 (5 bases each). The V and J ends lost 7 bases and 4 bases respectively, with 9 bases between them. The CDR3 is 12 residues long. The CDR3 loop reads CASTRGPDTQYF. The CDR3 DNA reads as TGTGCCAGCACCCGGGGCCCAGATACGCAGTATTTT.

This clonotype has just a few counts. V and J are TRBV6-5 and TRBJ1-4; no firm D call. CDR1 and CDR2 (germline): MNHEY, SVGAGI. This CDR3 contains 15 residues. The ends were cut back, 0 bases at V and 4 bases at J, with 9 bases in the middle. In DNA form, the CDR3 reads TGTGCCAGCAGTTACTCGCCGGGAGATAATGAAAAACTGTTTTTT. It yields the protein CASSYSPGDNEKLFF.

This clonotype has at least ten counts. The V and J genes are TRBV10-3 and TRBJ1-6, with D perhaps TRBD1 (6 bases). The CDR3 is 13 residues long. CDR1 ENHRY and CDR2 SYGVKD come from the germline V gene. Trimming pared 3 bases from V and 11 bases from J, leaving 11 bases between. The CDR3 reads CAISDRGAPPLHF. CDR3 nucleotides: TGTGCCATCAGTGACAGGGGCGCGCCACCCCTCCACTTT.

The chain employs TRBV28 and TRBJ2-5, with 9 bases aligning to TRBD2. The CDR3 runs 13 residues. The V and J ends lost 7 bases and 5 bases, in that order; junction bases with no gene match: 5. Per the germline V gene, CDR1 is MDHEN and CDR2 is SYDVKM. The CDR3 here is CASNPLAGETQYF. The DNA of the CDR3 is TGTGCCAGCAACCCACTAGCGGGCGAGACCCAGTACTTC.

This CDR3 is CATSLDRGEETQYF. CDR3 nucleotide sequence: TGTGCCACCAGCCTCGACAGGGGCGAAGAGACCCAGTACTTC. This chain joins TRBV24-1 and TRBJ2-5, with 8 bases matching TRBD1. Germline V gives CDR1 KGHDR, CDR2 SFDVKD. The CDR3 runs 14 residues. V lost 7 bases to trimming and J lost 3 bases; unmatched junction nucleotides: 6.

This clonotype occurred a few times. This chain links TRBV5-1 with TRBJ2-6; 9 nucleotides align to TRBD2. Losses at the gene ends were 4 bases for V and 4 bases for J; bases not matched to a gene: 6. This CDR3 comprises 16 residues. Looked up from germline, CDR1 is SGHRS and CDR2 is YFSETQ. The CDR3 loop is CASSPGTSSGANVLTF. The CDR3 DNA follows: TGCGCCAGCAGCCCCGGGACTAGCTCCGGGGCCAACGTCCTGACTTTC.

Concerning this clonotype: One junction end does not reproduce the germline sequence, and a read error may be involved. The chain combines TRBV7-3 with TRBJ2-1, with D unresolved. This CDR3 region has 15 residues. The germline V gene encodes CDR1 SGHTA and CDR2 FQGTGA. CDR3 amino acids: CAISPRRSSYNEQFF. The CDR3 coding sequence is TGTGCCATCAGCCCCCGAAGGAGCTCCTACAATGAGCAGTTCTTC.

A few counts support this clonotype. V gene TRBV7-2 combines with J gene TRBJ2-7; D possibly corresponds to TRBD2 (6 bases). Germline V gives CDR1 SGHTA, CDR2 FQGNSA. The ends were cut back, 2 bases at V and 3 bases at J, with 17 bases in the middle. The CDR3 sequence is 16 residues long. CDR3 region: CASSLYHGTRHYEQYF. The DNA of the CDR3 is TGTGCCAGCAGCTTATACCACGGGACTCGTCACTACGAGCAGTACTTC.

The gene calls are TRBV21-1 and TRBJ2-1; the DNA was not used to check the table's D call, TRBD2. TRBV21-1 is described as a pseudogene. CDR3 length equals 18 residues. CDR3 DNA sequence: TGTGCCAGCAGCAAAGAGTCCCTAGCGACTTCATCCTACAATGAGCAGTTCTTC. Residues: CASSKESLATSSYNEQFF.

The table lists this clonotype with a count of one. The V call is TRBV6-6, the J call TRBJ2-1, with 8 positions matching TRBD2. V was clipped by 5 bases and J by 8 bases; unmatched bases: 20. CDR1 and CDR2 from the germline V gene are MNHNY and SVGAGI (reference sequence). The CDR3 is made up of 18 amino acids. Here the CDR3 DNA reads TGTGCCAGCAGTCCTCATCCGAGAGCGGGAGAGGGGTTCTATGAGCAGTTCTTC. This gives the protein CASSPHPRAGEGFYEQFF.

V and J are TRBV5-5 and TRBJ2-2, with 11 bases matching TRBD1. Germline V lookup: CDR1 SGHKS, CDR2 YYEKEE (reference sequence). This CDR3 is 16 amino acids long. Trimming at V came to 4 bases and at J to 5 bases, leaving 7 bases not matched to a gene. The CDR3 region has the DNA TGTGCCAGCAGCACCTCCGGGACAGGGGGGACCGGGGAGCTGTTTTTT. It yields the protein CASSTSGTGGTGELFF.

The V and J genes are TRBV11-2 and TRBJ1-1; TRBD1 aligns across 7 bases. The J segment lost 10 bases and the V segment lost 4 bases, leaving 12 bases of the junction unmatched. The germline CDR1 and CDR2 sequences are SGHAT and FQNNGV. The CDR3 has 14 residues. The CDR3 nucleotides are TGTGCCAGCAGCTCCAGGGGGACGAGGCGCGGAGCTTTCTTT. This codes for CASSSRGTRRGAFF. The full variable domain, its missing parts supplied by reference TRBV11-2 and TRBJ1-1, is EAGVAQSPRYKIIEKRQSVAFWCNPISGHATLYWYQQILGQGPKLLIQFQNNGVVDDSQLPKDRFSAERLKGVDSTLKIQPAKLEDSAVYLCASSSRGTRRGAFFGQGTRLTVV.

The chain links TRBV24-1 to TRBJ2-3; the match to TRBD2 covers 7 bases. CDR1 KGHDR and CDR2 SFDVKD come from the germline V gene. The CDR3 extends over 15 amino acids. The ends lost 7 bases at V and 0 bases at J; junction bases unmatched: 6. CDR3 loop: CATRRAGSSTDTQYF. CDR3 in DNA: TGTGCCACCAGGAGAGCGGGAAGTAGCACAGATACGCAGTATTTT.

Of note for this clonotype: The DNA is omitted, as the CDR3 cannot be located on it reliably, and the CDR3 follows TCRdb's listing. The gene calls are TRBV11-1 and TRBJ1-1; the table names TRBD1, a call not compared with the DNA. Counting both end residues, the CDR3 totals 16 amino acids. Germline-derived CDR1 and CDR2 are SGHAT and FQDESV (reference sequence). CDR3 amino acids: CASSFRGRLKGAEAFF.

This clonotype has more than one count but fewer than ten. This chain uses TRBV19 with TRBJ1-5; D perhaps matches TRBD1 (6 bases). Germline-derived CDR1 and CDR2 are LNHDA and SQIVND (reference sequence). Deletions cut 6 bases from V and 0 bases from J, with 18 bases between. The CDR3 extends over 17 amino acids. The CDR3 loop is CASSLQGTGNSNQPQHF. CDR3 sequence (DNA): TGTGCCAGTAGCTTACAGGGTACCGGGAATAGCAATCAGCCCCAGCATTTT.

The chain is built from TRBV10-3 and TRBJ2-7; a possible D gene is TRBD2 (6 bases). CDR1 and CDR2 from the germline V gene are ENHRY and SYGVKD. CDR3 length equals 14 residues. Trimming removed 3 bases at V and 2 bases at J, with 11 bases between. As DNA, the CDR3 is TGTGCCATCAGTGAAGGCGGGACCCCCTACGAGCAGTACTTC. It is translated as CAISEGGTPYEQYF.

The genes are TRBV11-2 and TRBJ2-4; D perhaps matches TRBD2 (5 bases). This CDR3 region has 22 residues. Trimming removed 7 bases at V and 1 base at J, with 35 bases between. Germline-derived CDR1 and CDR2 are SGHAT and FQNNGV. CDR3 DNA sequence: TGTGCCAGCAAGACCCCCAGACACAAGGGAGCCCTACGATCGGCGGCCAAAAACATTCAGTACTTC. This translates into CASKTPRHKGALRSAAKNIQYF.

In its sample, this clonotype was seen many times. This chain connects TRBV5-1 to TRBJ2-1; unclear D gene. Trimming removed 0 bases at V and 16 bases at J, with 20 bases between. CDR3 length equals 14 residues. Germline loops: CDR1 SGHRS, CDR2 YFSETQ. The CDR3 DNA is TGCGCCAGCAGCTTGGTCCATGACTCCTCAGTCCCATTCTTC. Residues: CASSLVHDSSVPFF.

This chain connects TRBV7-9 to TRBJ1-6; D is unclear. Trimming removed 3 bases from V and 5 bases from J, with 14 bases in between. The CDR3 runs 16 residues. CDR1 SEHNR and CDR2 FQNEAQ come from the germline V gene (reference sequence). CDR3 sequence reads: CASSFGLAGNNSPLHF. CDR3 DNA sequence: TGTGCCAGCAGCTTCGGACTAGCAGGCAATAATTCACCCCTCCACTTT.

This clonotype was seen only a few times. The chain recombines TRBV10-2 with TRBJ2-3; 8 bases line up with TRBD1. With V trimmed by 5 bases and J by 5 bases, 6 bases remained unmatched. Germline V gives CDR1 WSHSY, CDR2 SAAADI. The CDR3 consists of 14 residues. This CDR3 reads CASSPGGWEDTQYF. The CDR3 DNA is TGCGCCAGCAGTCCAGGGGGCTGGGAAGATACGCAGTATTTT.

The table lists this clonotype with a few counts. This chain links TRBV10-3 with TRBJ1-5; a possible D gene is TRBD1 (5 bases). Germline V gene sequence: CDR1 ENHRY, CDR2 SYGVKD. V lost 0 bases and J lost 2, with 8 bases in between. The CDR3 is 15 amino acids. The DNA for the CDR3 is TGTGCCATCAGTGAGTCGACGGGGGGCAATCAGCCCCAGCATTTT. Encoded protein: CAISESTGGNQPQHF.

The genes are TRBV18 and TRBJ1-5; possibly TRBD1 for D (6 bases). Per the germline V gene, CDR1 is KGHSH and CDR2 is LQKENI. This CDR3 comprises 16 residues. Trimming took off 0 bases at V and 4 bases at J, with 13 bases between the two ends. The CDR3 bases are TGTGCCAGCTCACCACCGGGGGCGCCGAGGAATCAGCCCCAGCATTTT. Translation: CASSPPGAPRNQPQHF.

This clonotype has just a few counts. The rearrangement links TRBV5-1 to TRBJ2-6, with D perhaps matching TRBD2 (6 bases). Between the trimmed V and J ends, which lost 4 bases and 1 base, there was a span of 12 bases. Germline V lookup: CDR1 SGHRS, CDR2 YFSETQ. The CDR3 is made up of 16 amino acids. The CDR3 nucleotides read TGCGCCAGCAGCACGGACGGACTATCTGGGGCCAACGTCCTGACTTTC. Translation: CASSTDGLSGANVLTF.

This clonotype turned up a few times. The chain is built from TRBV7-8 and TRBJ1-5; tentative D call: TRBD1 (6 bases). CDR3 size: 14 residues. Germline assignment: CDR1 SGHVS and CDR2 FQNEAQ. Trimming shortened V by 4 bases and J by 4 bases, and 11 bases separated the two germline ends. The CDR3 is CASSSQGKNQPQHF. For the CDR3, the DNA is TGTGCCAGCAGCTCACAGGGTAAAAATCAGCCCCAGCATTTT.